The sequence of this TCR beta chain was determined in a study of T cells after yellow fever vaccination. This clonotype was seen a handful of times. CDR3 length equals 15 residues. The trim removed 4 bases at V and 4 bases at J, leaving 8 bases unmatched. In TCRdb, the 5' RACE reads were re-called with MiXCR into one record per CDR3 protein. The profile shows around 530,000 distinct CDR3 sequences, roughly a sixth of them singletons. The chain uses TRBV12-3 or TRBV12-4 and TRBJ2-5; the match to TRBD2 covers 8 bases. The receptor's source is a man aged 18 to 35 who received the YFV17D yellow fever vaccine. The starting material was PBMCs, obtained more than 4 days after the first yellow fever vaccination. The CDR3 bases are TGTGCCAGCAGTTCCTTTCGGCGGGGGGTAGAGACCCAGTACTTC. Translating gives CASSSFRRGVETQYF.